These 10 T cell receptor beta chains were sequenced from one sample in a study of T cell changes during pregnancy in multiple sclerosis. Repertoires were generated with immunoSEQ multiplex PCR, while TCRdb's copy carries only in-frame clones and drops some. The sample lists roughly 120,000 clones, about 94% seen once, with 1.5% in the top ten. The sequencing used peripheral blood, collected in the third trimester of pregnancy. These receptors all stem from a female donor with multiple sclerosis, enrolled in a pregnancy study.

This clone was seen more than once but under ten times. In DNA, the CDR3 is TGTGCCAGCAGTGTGGCAAATTCACCCCTCCACTTT. Translation: CASSVANSPLHF. The chain couples TRBV2 to TRBJ1-6; D is undetermined. V lost 4 bases to trimming and J lost 7 bases, with 5 bases between them. Looked up from germline, CDR1 is SNHLY and CDR2 is FYNNEI. The CDR3 loop spans 12 amino acids.

The chain employs TRBV14 and TRBJ1-5; 9 bases map to TRBD1. Germline V gene lookup returns CDR1 SGHDN and CDR2 FVKESK. CDR3 length equals 16 residues. V trimming: 4 bases; J trimming: 3 bases; junction bases outside the gene matches: 7. DNA for the CDR3: TGTGCCAGCAGCCCCCGGGACAGGGCCTACAATCAGCCCCAGCATTTT. Its protein is CASSPRDRAYNQPQHF.

This chain connects TRBV28 to TRBJ2-3, with 8 bases identical to TRBD2. The length of the CDR3 is 15 residues. Germline V gene sequence: CDR1 MDHEN, CDR2 SYDVKM. Trimming cost V 7 bases and J 4 bases; bases outside gene matches: 10. In nucleotides, the CDR3 is TGTGCCAGCACCCGGGGGGGATGGGAGTCAGATACGCAGTATTTT. Translated, it gives CASTRGGWESDTQYF. The entire variable domain, with the rest obtained from reference TRBV28 and TRBJ2-3, is as follows: DVKVTQSSRYLVKRTGEKVFLECVQDMDHENMFWYRQDPGLGLRLIYFSYDVKMKEKGDIPEGYSVSREKKERFSLILESASTNQTSMYLCASTRGGWESDTQYFGPGTRLTVL.

This clone was observed once. CDR3 amino acids: CAWSEGQGWQTQYF. The CDR3, as DNA: TGTGCCTGGAGTGAAGGACAGGGTTGGCAGACCCAGTACTTC. The gene calls are TRBV30 and TRBJ2-5; 8 nucleotides match TRBD1. The CDR3 sequence is 14 residues long. The V gene's germline CDR1 is GTSNPN and CDR2 SVGIG (reference sequence). The V and J ends lost 1 base and 6 bases, in that order; junction bases with no gene match: 7.

The chain joins TRBV28 to TRBJ2-3, with 12 bases aligning to TRBD2. The germline CDR1 and CDR2 sequences are MDHEN and SYDVKM. V shed 6 bases, J shed 5 bases, and the junction held 6 bases outside the gene matches. CDR3 length: 15 residues. The CDR3 reads CASSLAGGPGDTQYF. The CDR3 region has the DNA TGTGCCAGCAGCCTAGCGGGAGGGCCGGGAGATACGCAGTATTTT.

This clone has a single count. The rearrangement joins TRBV6-1 to TRBJ1-5; D remains ambiguous. Germline lookup yields CDR1 MNHNS and CDR2 SASEGT. There are 15 residues in the CDR3. Trimming shortened V by 4 bases and J by 0 bases, and 10 bases separated the two germline ends. The CDR3 bases are TGTGCCAGCAGTGCAAGTCAGTATAGCAATCAGCCCCAGCATTTT. Translated: CASSASQYSNQPQHF.

This chain's CDR3 is CATSLGIGSTEAFF. The CDR3 DNA sequence: TGTGCCACCAGTTTAGGAATCGGGAGCACTGAAGCTTTCTTT. The V call is TRBV5-6, the J call TRBJ1-1; D gene ambiguous. V shed 9 bases and J shed 4 bases, with 19 bases lying between them. Germline V gene lookup returns CDR1 SGHDT and CDR2 YYEEEE. This CDR3 comprises 14 residues.

V gene TRBV15 combines with J gene TRBJ2-7, with TRBD2 identical over 9 bases. CDR1 is LNHNV and CDR2 is YYDKDF in the germline V gene (reference sequence). The CDR3 runs 14 residues. Germline trimming cut 8 bases from V and 7 bases from J; bases unmatched to any gene: 12. The CDR3 protein is CATARGGRAGEQYF. In nucleotides, the CDR3 is TGTGCCACCGCCCGTGGCGGGAGGGCGGGGGAGCAGTACTTC.

The chain has TRBV6-1 and TRBJ2-7, with 8 bases that match TRBD1. V was clipped by 6 bases and J by 4 bases; unmatched bases: 11. The CDR3 is 15 amino acids. In germline, CDR1 is MNHNS, CDR2 SASEGT. The CDR3 coding sequence is TGTGCCAGCAGGGAACAGGGGGTGGGATCTTACGAGCAGTACTTC. Protein sequence: CASREQGVGSYEQYF.

This sequence joins TRBV5-8 and TRBJ2-7; D uncertain. V was cut by 0 bases and J by 4 bases, with 11 bases left in between. CDR1 is SGHTS, CDR2 YDEGEE, per germline. The CDR3 is 14 residues long. CDR3 in DNA: TGTGCCAGCAGCTTGGGGTACAGCAGTTACGAGCAGTACTTC. Amino acid sequence: CASSLGYSSYEQYF.